This T cell receptor beta chain was identified in a study of cytomegalovirus exposure and HLA in healthy donors. Overall study findings and caveats: Association of a missense DCLRE1C variant with TCR beta V- and J-gene trimming was reported in a later analysis.

The CDR3 has 15 amino acids. Trimming stripped 10 bases from V and 5 bases from J, with 23 bases between. Germline CDR1 reads MGHRA; CDR2 reads YSYEKL. PCR was performed using 60 Vbeta and 13 Jbeta primers. The table came from immunoSEQ multiplex PCR; TCRdb's copy has only in-frame clones and leaves some out. This table has under 150,000 clones, around 80% appearing once. Comment on this clone: The antigen is undetermined.

The chain uses TRBV4-1 and TRBJ2-5; D perhaps matches TRBD2 (5 bases). The clonotype was recovered from a woman in her forties or fifties in good health and CMV-seronegative. The sequenced material came from PBMCs. This CDR3 is CANSQRRGIGETQYF. The DNA for the CDR3 is TGCGCCAATTCTCAAAGAAGAGGGATTGGGGAGACCCAGTACTTC.